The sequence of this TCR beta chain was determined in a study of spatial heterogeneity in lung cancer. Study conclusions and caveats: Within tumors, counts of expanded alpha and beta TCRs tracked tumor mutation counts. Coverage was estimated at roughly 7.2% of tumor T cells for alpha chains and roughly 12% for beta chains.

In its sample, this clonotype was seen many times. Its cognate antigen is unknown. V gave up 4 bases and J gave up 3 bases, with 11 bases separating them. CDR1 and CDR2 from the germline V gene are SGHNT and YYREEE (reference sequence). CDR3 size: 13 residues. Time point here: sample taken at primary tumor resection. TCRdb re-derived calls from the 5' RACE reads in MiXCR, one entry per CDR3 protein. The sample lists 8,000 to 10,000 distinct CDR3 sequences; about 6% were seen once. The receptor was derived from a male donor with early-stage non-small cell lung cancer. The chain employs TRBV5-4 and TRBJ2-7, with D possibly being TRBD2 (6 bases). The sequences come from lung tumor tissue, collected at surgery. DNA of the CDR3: TGTGCCAGCAGCCCCGCGGGGCTCTACGAGCAGTACTTC. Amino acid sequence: CASSPAGLYEQYF.